This T cell receptor beta chain was identified during a study of T cells after yellow fever vaccination. As for the study in general: SMART-Seq v4 Ultra Low Input prepared libraries from low-cell fractions. Study results and caveats: Within FACS-sorted repertoires, abundant clonotypes contaminating from the bulk population could be present. The booster saw the reappearance of most primary-vaccination clones (about 95% CD4, around 88% CD8).

Points on this clonotype: Antigen unknown.

5'RACE template switching produced TCR cDNA carrying a universal primer site and UMIs. TCRdb called the 5' RACE reads again in MiXCR, with one record for every CDR3 protein. Counted here are about 360,000 distinct CDR3 sequences, around 6.5% occurring once; the ten biggest clones make up 15%. The CDR3 sequence is 14 residues long. Germline V gene sequence: CDR1 SGHRS, CDR2 YFSETQ. V was cut by 2 bases and J by 6 bases, with 14 bases left in between. This receptor was identified in a man aged 30 to 39 who received the YFV17D yellow fever vaccine. V usage is TRBV5-1 and J usage is TRBJ1-2; D call uncertain. The sequenced sample was PBMCs, obtained 5 days after the yellow fever booster vaccination. DNA for the CDR3: TGCGCCAGCAGCTTTCTGGACGGGCGGGATGGCTACACCTTC. It is translated as CASSFLDGRDGYTF.